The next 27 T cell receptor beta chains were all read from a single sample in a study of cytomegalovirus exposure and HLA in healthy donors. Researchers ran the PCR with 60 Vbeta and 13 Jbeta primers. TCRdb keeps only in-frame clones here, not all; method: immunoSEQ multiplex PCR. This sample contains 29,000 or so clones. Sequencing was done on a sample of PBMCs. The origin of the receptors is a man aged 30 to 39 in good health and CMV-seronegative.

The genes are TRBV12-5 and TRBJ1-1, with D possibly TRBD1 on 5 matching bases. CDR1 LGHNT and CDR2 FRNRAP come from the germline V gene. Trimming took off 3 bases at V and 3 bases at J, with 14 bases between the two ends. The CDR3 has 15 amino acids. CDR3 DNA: TGTGCTAGTGGTTTAAGCTTCGGAGGGGACACTGAAGCTTTCTTT. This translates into CASGLSFGGDTEAFF.

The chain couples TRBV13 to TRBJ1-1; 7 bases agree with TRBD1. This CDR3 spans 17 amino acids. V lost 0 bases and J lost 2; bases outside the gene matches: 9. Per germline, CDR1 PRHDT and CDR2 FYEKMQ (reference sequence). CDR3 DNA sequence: TGTGCCAGCAGCTTAGGCAGTAACAGGGGACCTAACACTGAAGCTTTCTTT. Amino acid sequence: CASSLGSNRGPNTEAFF.

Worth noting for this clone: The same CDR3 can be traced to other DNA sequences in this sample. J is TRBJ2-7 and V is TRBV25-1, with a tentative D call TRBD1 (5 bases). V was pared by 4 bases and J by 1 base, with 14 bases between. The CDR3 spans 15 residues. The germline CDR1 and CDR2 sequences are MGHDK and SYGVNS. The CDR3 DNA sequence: TGTGCCAGCAGTGTTACCTTGGACACGTCCTACGAGCAGTACTTC. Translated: CASSVTLDTSYEQYF.

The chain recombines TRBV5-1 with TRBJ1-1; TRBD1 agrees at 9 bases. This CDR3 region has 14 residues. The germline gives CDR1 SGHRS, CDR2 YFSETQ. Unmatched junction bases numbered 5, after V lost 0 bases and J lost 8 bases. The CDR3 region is CASSLEQGAGEAFF. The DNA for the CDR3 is TGCGCCAGCAGCTTGGAACAGGGGGCCGGAGAAGCTTTCTTT.

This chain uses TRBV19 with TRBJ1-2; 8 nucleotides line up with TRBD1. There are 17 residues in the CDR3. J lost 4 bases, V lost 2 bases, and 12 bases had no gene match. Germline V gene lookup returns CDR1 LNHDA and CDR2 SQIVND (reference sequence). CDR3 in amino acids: CASSISYRWDRLYGYTF. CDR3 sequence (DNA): TGTGCCAGTAGTATATCCTACCGATGGGACAGGCTCTATGGCTACACCTTC.

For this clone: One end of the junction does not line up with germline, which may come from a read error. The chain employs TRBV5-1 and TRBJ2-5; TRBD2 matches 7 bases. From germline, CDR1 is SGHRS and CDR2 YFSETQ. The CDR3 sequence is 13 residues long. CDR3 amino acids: CASRLGGEETQYF. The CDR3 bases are TGCGCCAGCAGATTGGGGGGGGAAGAGACCCAGTACTTC.

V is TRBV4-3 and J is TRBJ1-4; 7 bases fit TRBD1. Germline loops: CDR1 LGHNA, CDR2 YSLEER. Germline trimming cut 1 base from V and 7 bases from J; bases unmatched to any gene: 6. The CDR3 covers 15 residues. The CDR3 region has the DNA TGCGCCAGCAGCCAAGGACCGGGACAGTCTGAAAAACTGTTTTTT. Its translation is CASSQGPGQSEKLFF.

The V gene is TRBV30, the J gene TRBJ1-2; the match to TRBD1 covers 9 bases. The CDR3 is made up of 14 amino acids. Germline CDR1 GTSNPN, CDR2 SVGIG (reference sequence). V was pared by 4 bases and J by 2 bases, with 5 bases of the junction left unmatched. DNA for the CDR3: TGTGCCTGGATTAGGACAGGGGCGAACTATGGCTACACCTTC. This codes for CAWIRTGANYGYTF.

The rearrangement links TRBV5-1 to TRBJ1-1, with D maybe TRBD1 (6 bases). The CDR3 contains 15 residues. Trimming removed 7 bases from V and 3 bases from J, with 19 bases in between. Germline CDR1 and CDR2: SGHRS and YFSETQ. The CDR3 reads CASRPGGLLDTEAFF. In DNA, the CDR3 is TGCGCCAGCCGCCCGGGGGGCTTGTTGGACACTGAAGCTTTCTTT.

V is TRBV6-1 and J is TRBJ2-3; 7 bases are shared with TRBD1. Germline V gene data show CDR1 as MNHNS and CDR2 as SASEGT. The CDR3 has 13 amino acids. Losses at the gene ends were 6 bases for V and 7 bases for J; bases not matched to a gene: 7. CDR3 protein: CASRRDRVNTQYF. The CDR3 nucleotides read TGTGCCAGCAGACGAGACAGGGTAAATACGCAGTATTTT.

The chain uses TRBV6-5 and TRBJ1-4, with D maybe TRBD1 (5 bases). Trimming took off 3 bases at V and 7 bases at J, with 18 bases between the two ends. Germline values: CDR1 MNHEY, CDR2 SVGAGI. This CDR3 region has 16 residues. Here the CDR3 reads CASSYSLGAGFEKLFF. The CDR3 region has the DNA TGTGCCAGCAGTTATAGTCTCGGGGCGGGATTTGAAAAACTGTTTTTT.

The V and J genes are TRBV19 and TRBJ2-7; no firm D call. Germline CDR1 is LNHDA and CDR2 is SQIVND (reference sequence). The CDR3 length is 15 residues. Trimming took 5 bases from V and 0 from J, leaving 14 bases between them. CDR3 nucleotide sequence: TGTGCCAGTAGTGATCAGATCACCAGCTCCTACGAGCAGTACTTC. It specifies CASSDQITSSYEQYF.

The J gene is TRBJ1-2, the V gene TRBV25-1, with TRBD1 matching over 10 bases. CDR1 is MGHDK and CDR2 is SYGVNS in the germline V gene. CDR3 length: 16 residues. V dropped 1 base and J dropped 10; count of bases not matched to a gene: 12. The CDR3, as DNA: TGTGCCAGCAGTGAATCGGCCGGGGGGACAGGGGTGCCCTACACCTTC. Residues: CASSESAGGTGVPYTF.

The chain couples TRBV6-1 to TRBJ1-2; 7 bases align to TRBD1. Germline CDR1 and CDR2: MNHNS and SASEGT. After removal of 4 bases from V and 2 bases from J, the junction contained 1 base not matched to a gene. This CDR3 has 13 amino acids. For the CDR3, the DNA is TGTGCCAGCAGTGCACAGGGGAACTATGGCTACACCTTC. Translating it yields CASSAQGNYGYTF.

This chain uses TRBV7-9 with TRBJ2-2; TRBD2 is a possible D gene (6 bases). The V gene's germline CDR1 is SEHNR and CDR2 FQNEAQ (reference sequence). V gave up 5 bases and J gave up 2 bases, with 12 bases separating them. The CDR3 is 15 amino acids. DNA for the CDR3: TGTGCCAGCAGCCTGGCCGGGAGAAACACCGGGGAGCTGTTTTTT. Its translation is CASSLAGRNTGELFF.

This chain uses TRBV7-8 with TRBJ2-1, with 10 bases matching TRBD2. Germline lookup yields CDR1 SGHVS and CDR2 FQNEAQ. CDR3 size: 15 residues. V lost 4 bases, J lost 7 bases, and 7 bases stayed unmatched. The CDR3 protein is CASSSNSGRRNEQFF. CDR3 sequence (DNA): TGTGCCAGCAGCTCCAATAGCGGGAGGCGGAATGAGCAGTTCTTC.

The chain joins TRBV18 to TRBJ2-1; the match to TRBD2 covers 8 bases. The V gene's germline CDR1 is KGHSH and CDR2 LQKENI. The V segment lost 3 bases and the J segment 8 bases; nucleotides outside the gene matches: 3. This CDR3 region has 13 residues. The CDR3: CASSPGRDDEQFF. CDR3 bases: TGTGCCAGCTCACCCGGGAGGGATGATGAGCAGTTCTTC.

CDR3 sequence reads: CASSQDPGSTGELFF. The CDR3 nucleotides read TGCGCCAGCAGCCAAGATCCGGGGAGCACCGGGGAGCTGTTTTTT. This chain links TRBV4-1 with TRBJ2-2; maybe TRBD2 (5 bases). Per germline, CDR1 MGHRA and CDR2 YSYEKL. Deletions cut 0 bases from V and 4 bases from J, with 9 bases between. The CDR3 sequence is 15 residues long.

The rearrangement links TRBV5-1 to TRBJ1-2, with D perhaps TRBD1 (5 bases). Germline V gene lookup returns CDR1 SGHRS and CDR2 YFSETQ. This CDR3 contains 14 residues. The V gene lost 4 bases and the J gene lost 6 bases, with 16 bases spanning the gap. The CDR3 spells CASSLRGDRHGYTF. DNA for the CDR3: TGCGCCAGCAGCCTGCGGGGGGACCGGCATGGCTACACCTTC.

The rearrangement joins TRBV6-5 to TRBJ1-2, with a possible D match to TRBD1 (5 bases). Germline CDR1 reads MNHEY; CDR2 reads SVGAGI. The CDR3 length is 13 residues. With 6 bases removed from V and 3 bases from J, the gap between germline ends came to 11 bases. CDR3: CASSLTAHYGYTF. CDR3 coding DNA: TGTGCCAGCAGCCTGACAGCGCACTATGGCTACACCTTC.

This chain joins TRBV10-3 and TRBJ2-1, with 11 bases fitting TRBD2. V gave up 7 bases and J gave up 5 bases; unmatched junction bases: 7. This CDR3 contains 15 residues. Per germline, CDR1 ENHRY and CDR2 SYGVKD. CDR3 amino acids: CAITPGLAANNEQFF. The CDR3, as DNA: TGTGCCATCACCCCGGGACTAGCGGCGAACAATGAGCAGTTCTTC.

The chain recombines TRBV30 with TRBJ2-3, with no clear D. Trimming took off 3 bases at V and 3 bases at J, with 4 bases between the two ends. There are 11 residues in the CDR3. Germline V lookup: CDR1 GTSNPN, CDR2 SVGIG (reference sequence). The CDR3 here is CAWSFTDTQYF. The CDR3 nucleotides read TGTGCCTGGAGCTTTACAGATACGCAGTATTTT.

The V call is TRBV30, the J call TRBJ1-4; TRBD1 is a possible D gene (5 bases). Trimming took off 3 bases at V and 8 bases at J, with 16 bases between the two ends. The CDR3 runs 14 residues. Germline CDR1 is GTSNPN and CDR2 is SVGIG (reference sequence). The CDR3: CAWRPGQDYEKLFF. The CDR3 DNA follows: TGTGCCTGGAGACCAGGGCAGGATTACGAAAAACTGTTTTTT.

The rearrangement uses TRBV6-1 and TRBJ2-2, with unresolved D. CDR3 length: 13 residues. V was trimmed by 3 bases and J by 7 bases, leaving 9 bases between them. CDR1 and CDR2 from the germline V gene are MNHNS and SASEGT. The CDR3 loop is CASSEGEHGELFF. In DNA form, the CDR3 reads TGTGCCAGCAGTGAGGGCGAGCACGGGGAGCTGTTTTTT.

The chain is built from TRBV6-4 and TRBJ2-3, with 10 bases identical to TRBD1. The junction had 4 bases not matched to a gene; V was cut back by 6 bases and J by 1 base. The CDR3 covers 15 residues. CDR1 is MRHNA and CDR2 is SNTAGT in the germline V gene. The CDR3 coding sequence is TGTGCCAGCAGCGCGACAGGGGGCGGCACAGATACGCAGTATTTT. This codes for CASSATGGGTDTQYF.

CDR3 DNA: TGTGCCACAGCGGGGGGGCCCCTTTCCTACGAGCAGTACTTC. Translation: CATAGGPLSYEQYF. V is TRBV6-5 and J is TRBJ2-7, with 10 bases lining up with TRBD2. Looked up from germline, CDR1 is MNHEY and CDR2 is SVGAGI. V lost 10 bases, J lost 1 base, and 7 bases stayed unmatched. This CDR3 has 14 residues.

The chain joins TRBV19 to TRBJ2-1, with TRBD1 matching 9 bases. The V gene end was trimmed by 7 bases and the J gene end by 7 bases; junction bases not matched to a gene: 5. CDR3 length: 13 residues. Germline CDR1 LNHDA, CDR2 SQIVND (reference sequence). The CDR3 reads CASKDRGKNEQFF. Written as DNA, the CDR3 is TGTGCCAGTAAGGACAGGGGCAAGAATGAGCAGTTCTTC.